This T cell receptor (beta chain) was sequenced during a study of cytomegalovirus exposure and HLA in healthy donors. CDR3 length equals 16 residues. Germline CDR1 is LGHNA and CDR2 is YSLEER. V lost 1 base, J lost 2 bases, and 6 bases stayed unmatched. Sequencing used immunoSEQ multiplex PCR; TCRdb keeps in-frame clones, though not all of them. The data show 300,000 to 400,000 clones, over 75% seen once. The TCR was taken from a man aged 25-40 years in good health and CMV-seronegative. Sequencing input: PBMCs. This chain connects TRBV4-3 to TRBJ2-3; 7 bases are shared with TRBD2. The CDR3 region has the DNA TGCGCCAGCAGCCAAGTACGAGCGGGAAACACAGATACGCAGTATTTT. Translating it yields CASSQVRAGNTDTQYF.